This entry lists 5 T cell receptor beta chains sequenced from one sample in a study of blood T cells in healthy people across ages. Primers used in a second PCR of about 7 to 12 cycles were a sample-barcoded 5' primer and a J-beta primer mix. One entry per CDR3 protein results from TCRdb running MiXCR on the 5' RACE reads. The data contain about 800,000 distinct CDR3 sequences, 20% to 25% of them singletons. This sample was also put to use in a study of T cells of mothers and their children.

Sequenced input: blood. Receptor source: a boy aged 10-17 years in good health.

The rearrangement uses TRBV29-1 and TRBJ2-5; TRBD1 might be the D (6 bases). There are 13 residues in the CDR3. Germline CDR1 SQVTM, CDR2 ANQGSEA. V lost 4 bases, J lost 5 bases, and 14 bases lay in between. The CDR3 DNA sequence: TGCAGCGTTGTTACAGGGCGGCAGGAGACCCAGTACTTC. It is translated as CSVVTGRQETQYF. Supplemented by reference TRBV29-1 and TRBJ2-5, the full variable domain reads SAVISQKPSRDICQRGTSLTIQCQVDSQVTMMFWYRQQPGQSLTLIATANQGSEATYESGFVIDKFPISRPNLTFSTLTVSNMSPEDSSIYLCSVVTGRQETQYFGPGTRLLVL.

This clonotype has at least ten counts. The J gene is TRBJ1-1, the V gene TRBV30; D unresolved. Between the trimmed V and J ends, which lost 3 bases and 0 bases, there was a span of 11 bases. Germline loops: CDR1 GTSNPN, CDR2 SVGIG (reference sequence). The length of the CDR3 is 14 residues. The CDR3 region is CAWRTGGVNTEAFF. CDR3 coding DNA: TGTGCCTGGAGAACGGGTGGGGTGAACACTGAAGCTTTCTTT. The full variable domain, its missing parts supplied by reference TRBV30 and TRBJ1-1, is SQTIHQWPATLVQPVGSPLSLECTVEGTSNPNLYWYRQAAGRGLQLLFYSVGIGQISSEVPQNLSASRPQDRQFILSSKKLLLSDSGFYLCAWRTGGVNTEAFFGQGTRLTVV.

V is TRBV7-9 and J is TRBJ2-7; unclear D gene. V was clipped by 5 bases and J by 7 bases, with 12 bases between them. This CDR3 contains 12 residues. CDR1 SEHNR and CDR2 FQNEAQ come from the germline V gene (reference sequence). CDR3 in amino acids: CASSTQDPEQYF. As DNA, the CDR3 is TGTGCCAGCAGCACCCAAGACCCAGAGCAGTACTTC.

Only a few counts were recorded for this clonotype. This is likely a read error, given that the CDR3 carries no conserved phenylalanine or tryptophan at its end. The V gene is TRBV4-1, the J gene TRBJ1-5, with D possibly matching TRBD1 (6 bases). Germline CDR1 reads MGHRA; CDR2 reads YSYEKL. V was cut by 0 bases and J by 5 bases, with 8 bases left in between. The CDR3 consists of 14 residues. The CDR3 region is CASSQEGGDQPQHL. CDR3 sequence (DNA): TGCGCCAGCAGCCAAGAAGGGGGGGATCAGCCCCAGCATCTT.

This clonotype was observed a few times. CDR3 residues: CASSLVSQGRGNEQFF. The CDR3 coding sequence is TGTGCCAGCAGCTTAGTGAGTCAGGGGAGGGGCAATGAGCAGTTCTTC. The chain has TRBV7-2 and TRBJ2-1; tentative D call: TRBD2 (7 bases). V was pared by 1 base and J by 6 bases, with 16 bases between. This CDR3 spans 16 amino acids. Looked up from germline, CDR1 is SGHTA and CDR2 is FQGNSA.